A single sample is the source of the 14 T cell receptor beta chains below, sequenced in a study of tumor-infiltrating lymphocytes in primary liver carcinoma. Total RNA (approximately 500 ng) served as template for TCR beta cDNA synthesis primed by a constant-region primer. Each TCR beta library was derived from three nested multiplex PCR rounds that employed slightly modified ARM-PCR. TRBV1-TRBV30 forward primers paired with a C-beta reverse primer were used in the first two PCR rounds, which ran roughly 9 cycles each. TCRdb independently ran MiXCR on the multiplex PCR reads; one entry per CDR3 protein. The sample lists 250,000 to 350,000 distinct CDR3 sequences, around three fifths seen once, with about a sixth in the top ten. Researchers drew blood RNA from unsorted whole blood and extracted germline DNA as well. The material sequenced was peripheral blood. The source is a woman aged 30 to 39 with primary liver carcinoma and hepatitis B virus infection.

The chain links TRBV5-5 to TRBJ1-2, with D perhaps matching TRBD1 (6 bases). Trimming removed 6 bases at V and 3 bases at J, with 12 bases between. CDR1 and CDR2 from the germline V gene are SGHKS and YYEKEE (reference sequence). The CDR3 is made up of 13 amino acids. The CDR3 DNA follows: TGTGCCAGCACCATAGGACAGTACTATGGCTACACCTTC. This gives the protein CASTIGQYYGYTF.

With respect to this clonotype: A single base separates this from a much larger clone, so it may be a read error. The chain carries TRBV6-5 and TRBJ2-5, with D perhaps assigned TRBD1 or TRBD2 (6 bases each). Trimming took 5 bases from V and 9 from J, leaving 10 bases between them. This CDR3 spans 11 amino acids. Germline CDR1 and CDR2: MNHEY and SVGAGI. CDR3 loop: CASSEGEAQYF. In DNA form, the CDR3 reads TGTGCCAGCAGTGAGGGGGAGGCCCAGTACTTC.

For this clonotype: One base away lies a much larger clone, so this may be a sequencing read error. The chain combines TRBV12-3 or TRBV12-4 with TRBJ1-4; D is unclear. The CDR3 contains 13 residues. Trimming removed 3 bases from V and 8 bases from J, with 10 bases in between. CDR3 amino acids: CASSFRHAEKLFF. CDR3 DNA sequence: TGTGCCAGCAGTTTTCGACATGCAGAAAAACTGTTTTTT.

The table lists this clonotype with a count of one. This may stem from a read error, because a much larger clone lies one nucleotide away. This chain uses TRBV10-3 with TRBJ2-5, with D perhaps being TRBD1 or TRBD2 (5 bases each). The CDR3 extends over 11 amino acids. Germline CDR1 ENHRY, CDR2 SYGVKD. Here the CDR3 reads CAISEGETRYF. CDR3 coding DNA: TGTGCCATCAGTGAAGGGGAGACCCGGTACTTC.

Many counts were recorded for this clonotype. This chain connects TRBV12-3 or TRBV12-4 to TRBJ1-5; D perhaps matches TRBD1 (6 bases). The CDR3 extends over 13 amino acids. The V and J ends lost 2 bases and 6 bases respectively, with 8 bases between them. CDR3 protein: CASSLTGSQPQHF. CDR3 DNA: TGTGCCAGCAGTTTAACAGGGTCTCAGCCCCAGCATTTT.

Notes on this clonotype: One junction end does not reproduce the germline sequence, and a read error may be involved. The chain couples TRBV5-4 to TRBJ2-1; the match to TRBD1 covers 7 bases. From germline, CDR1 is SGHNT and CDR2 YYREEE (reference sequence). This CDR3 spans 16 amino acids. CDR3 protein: CASSWNRDSPYNEQFF. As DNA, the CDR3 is TGTGCCAGCAGCTGGAACCGGGACAGCCCCTACAATGAACAGTTCTTC.

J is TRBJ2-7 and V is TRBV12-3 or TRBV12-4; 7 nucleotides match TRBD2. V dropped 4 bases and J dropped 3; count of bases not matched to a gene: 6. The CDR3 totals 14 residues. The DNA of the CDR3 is TGTGCCAGCAGTTCTCGACGGGGGGTCTACGAGCAGTACTTC. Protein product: CASSSRRGVYEQYF.

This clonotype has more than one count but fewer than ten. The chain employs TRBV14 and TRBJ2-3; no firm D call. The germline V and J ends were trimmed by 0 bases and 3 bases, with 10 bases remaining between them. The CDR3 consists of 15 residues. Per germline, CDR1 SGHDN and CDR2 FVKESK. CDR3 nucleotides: TGTGCCAGCAGCCAAGATGGGAAGGGTACAGATACGCAGTATTTT. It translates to CASSQDGKGTDTQYF.

Here the CDR3 reads CSARDRRRNQPQHF. CDR3 bases: TGCAGTGCTAGAGACAGGAGACGGAATCAGCCCCAGCATTTT. V usage is TRBV20-1 and J usage is TRBJ1-5; D is unresolved. The CDR3 length is 14 residues. Germline CDR1 DFQATT, CDR2 SNEGSKA (reference sequence). Trimming cost V 0 bases and J 4 bases, with 10 bases left between them.

CDR3 in amino acids: CASSLTLKNYEQYF. The CDR3 nucleotides are TGTGCCAGCAGCTTGACACTGAAGAACTACGAGCAGTACTTC. The chain combines TRBV11-2 with TRBJ2-7; D not resolved. The CDR3 length is 14 residues. Germline lookup yields CDR1 SGHAT and CDR2 FQNNGV. The V end lost 3 bases, the J end lost 3 bases, and 12 bases lay between the germline ends.

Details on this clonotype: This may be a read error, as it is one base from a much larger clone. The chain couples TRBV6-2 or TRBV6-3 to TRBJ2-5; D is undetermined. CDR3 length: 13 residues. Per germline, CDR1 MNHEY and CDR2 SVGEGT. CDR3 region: CASSNGQQETQHF. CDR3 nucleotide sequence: TGTGCCAGCAGTAATGGGCAGCAAGAGACCCAGCACTTC.

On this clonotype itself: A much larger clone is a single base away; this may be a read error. The CDR3: CVSASGSHEQYF. DNA of the CDR3: TGTGTCAGCGCCTCGGGCTCCCACGAGCAGTACTTC. This chain uses TRBV11-2 with TRBJ2-7, with D unclear. This CDR3 spans 12 amino acids. The germline V gene has CDR1 SGHAT and CDR2 FQNNGV. The full variable domain, its missing parts supplied by reference TRBV11-2 and TRBJ2-7, is EAGVAQSPRYKIIEKRQSVAFWCNPISGHATLYWYQQILGQGPKLLIQFQNNGVVDDSQLPKDRFSAERLKGVDSTLKIQPAKLEDSAVYLCVSASGSHEQYFGPGTRLTVT.

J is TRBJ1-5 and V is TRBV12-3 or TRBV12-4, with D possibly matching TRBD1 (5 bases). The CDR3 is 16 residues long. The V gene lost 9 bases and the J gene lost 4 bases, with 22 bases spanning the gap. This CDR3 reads CASTLIQEAGNQPQHF. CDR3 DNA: TGTGCCAGTACCCTCATACAGGAGGCAGGAAATCAGCCCCAGCATTTT.

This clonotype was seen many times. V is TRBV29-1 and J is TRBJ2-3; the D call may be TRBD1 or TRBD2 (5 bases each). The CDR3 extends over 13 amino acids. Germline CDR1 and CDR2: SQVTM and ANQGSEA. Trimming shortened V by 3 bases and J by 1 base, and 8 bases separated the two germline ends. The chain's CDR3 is CSVEVGGTDTQYF. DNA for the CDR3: TGCAGCGTTGAGGTGGGGGGCACAGATACGCAGTATTTT.